Following are 22 T cell receptor beta chains from one sample sequenced in a study of shared clonotypes between healthy human individuals (dated by TCRdb to the early 2020s). Libraries were made using the immunoSEQ multiplex PCR assay. TCRdb's version of the immuneACCESS table is confined to in-frame rearrangements and falls short of the full clone set. An unresolved V gene accounts for under half of the shortfall where checked; the remainder is of unknown origin. The sample data list about a million clones, and 75% of these were observed just once. The ten largest clones capture approximately 1.5% of the sample. The sample consisted of memory CD4+ T cells sorted from blood. This specimen's cell subset or site label, interpreted: CD45RA-negative fraction. The receptors come from a man between 18 and 29 years old in good health.

This chain uses TRBV2 with TRBJ1-5; possible D gene TRBD1, 6 bases. Trimming pared 6 bases from V and 4 bases from J, leaving 10 bases between. Germline assignment: CDR1 SNHLY and CDR2 FYNNEI. This CDR3 has 13 amino acids. In DNA form, the CDR3 reads TGTGCCAGCAGGACTCAGGGGAATCAGCCCCAGCATTTT. Amino acid sequence: CASRTQGNQPQHF.

The chain is built from TRBV5-4 and TRBJ2-5, with a possible D match to TRBD2 (6 bases). The better agreement between TRBJ2-7 and the DNA end casts doubt on the J call. Germline-derived CDR1 and CDR2 are SGHNT and YYREEE (reference sequence). This CDR3 is built from 15 residues. CDR3 nucleotide sequence: TGTGCCAGCAGCGGTGGCGGGACGGAAACCTACGAGCAGTACTTC. Protein sequence: CASSGGGTETYEQYF.

The genes are TRBV30 and TRBJ1-5; the D is unclear. The germline V gene encodes CDR1 GTSNPN and CDR2 SVGIG (reference sequence). V was cut by 5 bases and J by 2 bases, with 13 bases left in between. This CDR3 contains 14 residues. The CDR3, as DNA: TGTGCCTGGGGCGACCCCTGGGGCAATCAGCCCCAGCATTTT. It specifies CAWGDPWGNQPQHF.

CDR3: CASSPIDVEGGTEAFF. In DNA, the CDR3 is TGTGCCAGCTCCCCCATCGACGTCGAGGGAGGCACTGAAGCTTTCTTT. The chain employs TRBV18 and TRBJ1-1; D ambiguous. CDR3 length: 16 residues. Germline lookup yields CDR1 KGHSH and CDR2 LQKENI. Trimming removed 6 bases at V and 4 bases at J, with 21 bases between. The full variable domain, rest sourced from reference TRBV18 and TRBJ1-1, is NAGVMQNPRHLVRRRGQEARLRCSPMKGHSHVYWYRQLPEEGLKFMVYLQKENIIDESGMPKERFSAEFPKEGPSILRIQQVVRGDSAAYFCASSPIDVEGGTEAFFGQGTRLTVV.

This chain joins TRBV5-6 and TRBJ2-7; D remains unclear. Trimming shortened V by 5 bases and J by 2 bases, and 14 bases separated the two germline ends. The germline V gene has CDR1 SGHDT and CDR2 YYEEEE. The CDR3 has 14 amino acids. The CDR3 DNA reads TGTGCCAGCAGTTACCGGGTGTCCCCCTACGAGCAGTACTTC. It codes for CASSYRVSPYEQYF.

This clone appeared a single time. The chain joins TRBV7-2 to TRBJ2-5; D remains unclear. The CDR3 sequence is 18 residues long. Germline V gene sequence: CDR1 SGHTA, CDR2 FQGNSA. Between the trimmed V and J ends, which lost 5 bases and 0 bases, there was a span of 22 bases. The CDR3 loop reads CASSPLDPTALYQETQYF. The CDR3 DNA reads TGTGCCAGCAGCCCACTCGACCCTACGGCGCTGTACCAAGAGACCCAGTACTTC.

The V and J genes are TRBV20-1 and TRBJ1-2; D call uncertain. V lost 6 bases and J 8 bases, leaving 7 bases between the germline ends. CDR1 and CDR2 from the germline V gene are DFQATT and SNEGSKA (reference sequence). CDR3 length: 9 residues. As DNA, the CDR3 is TGCAGTGCCGTTCAAGGCTACACCTTC. Its translation: CSAVQGYTF.

This rearrangement joins TRBV5-1 to TRBJ2-1; 10 nucleotides agree with TRBD2. The CDR3 is 15 amino acids. Trimming cost V 1 base and J 7 bases; bases outside gene matches: 5. The germline CDR1 and CDR2 sequences are SGHRS and YFSETQ. CDR3 nucleotide sequence: TGCGCCAGCAGCTTGCCCCCTAGCGGGAGAAATGAGCAGTTCTTC. It yields the protein CASSLPPSGRNEQFF.

The chain employs TRBV2 and TRBJ2-3; TRBD2 matches at 9 bases. J gave up 1 base and V 8 bases, and 1 base lay outside the gene matches. The germline V gene encodes CDR1 SNHLY and CDR2 FYNNEI. The CDR3 consists of 13 residues. The CDR3: CASRLAGTDTQYF. CDR3 DNA sequence: TGTGCCAGCCGACTAGCGGGCACAGATACGCAGTATTTT.

This clone was detected a few times. This rearrangement joins TRBV4-1 to TRBJ1-5; no clear D gene. The CDR3 runs 15 residues. The ends were cut back, 0 bases at V and 0 bases at J, with 6 bases in the middle. Germline CDR1 MGHRA, CDR2 YSYEKL. The CDR3 is CASSQEAGSNQPQHF. CDR3 DNA sequence: TGCGCCAGCAGCCAAGAGGCGGGTAGCAATCAGCCCCAGCATTTT.

A single count supports this clone. The chain combines TRBV30 with TRBJ1-5; TRBD1 is a possible D gene (5 bases). The CDR3 runs 14 residues. Germline CDR1 GTSNPN, CDR2 SVGIG (reference sequence). V was trimmed by 3 bases and J by 9 bases, leaving 18 bases between them. The CDR3 is CAWSRAGPGWPQHF. DNA of the CDR3: TGTGCCTGGAGCCGGGCAGGGCCAGGGTGGCCCCAGCATTTT.

The rearrangement links TRBV6-5 to TRBJ1-2; unclear D gene. Trimming stripped 6 bases from V and 2 bases from J, with 10 bases between. Germline V lookup: CDR1 MNHEY, CDR2 SVGAGI. This CDR3 is 13 amino acids long. CDR3 sequence: CASSASANYGYTF. The CDR3 nucleotides are TGTGCCAGCAGCGCGAGTGCGAACTATGGCTACACCTTC.

This chain joins TRBV29-1 and TRBJ1-1; D not certain. The CDR3 totals 13 residues. The V gene lost 6 bases and the J gene lost 5 bases, with 16 bases spanning the gap. The germline CDR1 and CDR2 sequences are SQVTM and ANQGSEA. The CDR3 protein is CSVAMAGGTEAFF. CDR3 sequence (DNA): TGCAGCGTCGCCATGGCGGGTGGTACTGAAGCTTTCTTT.

This chain connects TRBV27 to TRBJ1-6, with no clear D. The CDR3 spans 16 residues. CDR1 and CDR2 from the germline V gene are MNHEY and SMNVEV (reference sequence). V gave up 9 bases and J gave up 2 bases, with 17 bases separating them. The CDR3 DNA reads as TGTGCCAGTAGAATCGCGCCTGCTACCTATAATTCACCCCTCCACTTT. This encodes CASRIAPATYNSPLHF.

The rearrangement joins TRBV19 to TRBJ2-5; 11 bases agree with TRBD1. Per the germline V gene, CDR1 is LNHDA and CDR2 is SQIVND (reference sequence). Trimming at V came to 6 bases and at J to 5 bases, leaving 5 bases not matched to a gene. CDR3 length: 14 residues. The DNA of the CDR3 is TGTGCCAGTAGGCGGACAGGGGGCGCGGAGACCCAGTACTTC. Translation gives CASRRTGGAETQYF.

The chain recombines TRBV4-1 with TRBJ2-2; D unresolved. Germline assignment: CDR1 MGHRA and CDR2 YSYEKL. This CDR3 has 17 amino acids. The V and J ends lost 0 bases and 0 bases respectively, with 11 bases between them. CDR3: CASSQDGPSANTGELFF. In nucleotides, the CDR3 is TGCGCCAGCAGCCAAGATGGCCCTTCAGCGAACACCGGGGAGCTGTTTTTT.

This chain uses TRBV10-3 with TRBJ2-1, with 8 bases aligning to TRBD2. There are 16 residues in the CDR3. Germline-derived CDR1 and CDR2 are ENHRY and SYGVKD. V lost 0 bases to trimming and J lost 2 bases; unmatched junction nucleotides: 3. In nucleotides, the CDR3 is TGTGCCATCAGTGAGTCCGGCGGGAGGCCCTACAATGAGCAGTTCTTC. Translating it yields CAISESGGRPYNEQFF.

The CDR3 DNA is TGTGCCAGTAAGCCGGGACAGGCTAATCAGCCCCAGCATTTT. Translated: CASKPGQANQPQHF. This rearrangement joins TRBV19 to TRBJ1-5; 8 positions agree with TRBD1. The ends lost 7 bases at V and 4 bases at J; junction bases unmatched: 6. The germline V gene has CDR1 LNHDA and CDR2 SQIVND (reference sequence). This CDR3 spans 14 amino acids.

This CDR3 reads CASSRFDSGNTIYF. The CDR3 nucleotides read TGCGCCAGCAGTCGTTTCGACTCTGGAAACACCATATATTTT. The chain links TRBV5-1 to TRBJ1-3; no reliable D call. CDR1 SGHRS and CDR2 YFSETQ come from the germline V gene. The length of the CDR3 is 14 residues. Trimming took 5 bases from V and 0 from J, leaving 9 bases between them.

V gene TRBV6-1 combines with J gene TRBJ1-1; a weak D match, TRBD1 (6 bases). The CDR3 has 14 amino acids. V dropped 5 bases and J dropped 1 base, with 11 bases sitting between them. The germline V gene encodes CDR1 MNHNS and CDR2 SASEGT. Written as DNA, the CDR3 is TGTGCCAGCAGTCCCGGGACAACGAACACTGAAGCTTTCTTT. This encodes CASSPGTTNTEAFF.

The chain carries TRBV11-2 and TRBJ2-3; D is unclear. Trimming left V 2 bases short and J 1 base short, with 10 bases between. Per germline, CDR1 SGHAT and CDR2 FQNNGV. The length of the CDR3 is 15 residues. This CDR3 is CASSLPLPGTDTQYF. Written as DNA, the CDR3 is TGTGCCAGCAGCTTACCCCTTCCGGGCACAGATACGCAGTATTTT.

The rearrangement uses TRBV25-1 and TRBJ2-1, with TRBD2 identical over 8 bases. CDR1 MGHDK and CDR2 SYGVNS come from the germline V gene. This CDR3 is 14 amino acids long. The V segment lost 5 bases and the J segment 4 bases; nucleotides outside the gene matches: 4. CDR3 amino acids: CASSRSGSYNEQFF. The CDR3 bases are TGTGCCAGCAGTAGGAGCGGGAGTTACAATGAGCAGTTCTTC.